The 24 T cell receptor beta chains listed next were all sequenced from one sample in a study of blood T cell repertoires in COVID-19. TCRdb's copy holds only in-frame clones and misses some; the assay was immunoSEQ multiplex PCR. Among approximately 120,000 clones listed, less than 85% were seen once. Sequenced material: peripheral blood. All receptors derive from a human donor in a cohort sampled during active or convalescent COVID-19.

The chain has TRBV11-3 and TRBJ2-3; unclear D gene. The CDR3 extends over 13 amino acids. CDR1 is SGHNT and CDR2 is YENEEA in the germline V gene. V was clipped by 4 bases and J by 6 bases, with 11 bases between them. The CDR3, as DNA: TGTGCCAGCAGCTCCCGACTGGCTGATACGCAGTATTTT. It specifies CASSSRLADTQYF.

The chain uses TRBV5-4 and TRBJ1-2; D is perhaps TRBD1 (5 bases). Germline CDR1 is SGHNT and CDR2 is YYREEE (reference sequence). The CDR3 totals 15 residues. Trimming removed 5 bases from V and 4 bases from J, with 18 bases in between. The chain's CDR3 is CASSDPGLTIYGYTF. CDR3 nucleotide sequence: TGTGCCAGCAGTGATCCGGGACTCACAATCTATGGCTACACCTTC. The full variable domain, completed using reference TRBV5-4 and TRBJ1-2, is ETGVTQSPTHLIKTRGQQVTLRCSSQSGHNTVSWYQQALGQGPQFIFQYYREEENGRGNFPPRFSGLQFPNYSSELNVNALELDDSALYLCASSDPGLTIYGYTFGSGTRLTVV.

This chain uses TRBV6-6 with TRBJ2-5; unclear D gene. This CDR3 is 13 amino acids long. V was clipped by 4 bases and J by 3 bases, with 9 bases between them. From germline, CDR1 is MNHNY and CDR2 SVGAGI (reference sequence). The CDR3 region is CASSLLLEETQYF. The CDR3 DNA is TGTGCCAGCAGTTTACTCCTAGAAGAGACCCAGTACTTC.

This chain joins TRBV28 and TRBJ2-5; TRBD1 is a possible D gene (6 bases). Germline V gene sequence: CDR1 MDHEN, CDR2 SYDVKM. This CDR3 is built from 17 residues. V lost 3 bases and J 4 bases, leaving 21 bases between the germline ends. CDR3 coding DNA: TGTGCCAGCAGTTTTGGGGGCGGCCGGATGCTGGTAGAGACCCAGTACTTC. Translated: CASSFGGGRMLVETQYF.

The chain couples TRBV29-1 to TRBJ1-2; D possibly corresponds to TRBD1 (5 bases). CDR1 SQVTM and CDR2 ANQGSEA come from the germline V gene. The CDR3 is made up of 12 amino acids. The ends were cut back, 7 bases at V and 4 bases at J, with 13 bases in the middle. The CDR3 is CSAWTQGYGYTF. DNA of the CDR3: TGCAGCGCATGGACCCAGGGCTATGGCTACACCTTC.

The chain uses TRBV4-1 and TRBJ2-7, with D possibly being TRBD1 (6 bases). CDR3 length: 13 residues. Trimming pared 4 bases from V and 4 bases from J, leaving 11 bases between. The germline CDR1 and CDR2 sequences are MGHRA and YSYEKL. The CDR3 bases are TGCGCCAGCAGCCCAGGGGTCGAATACGAGCAGTACTTC. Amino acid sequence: CASSPGVEYEQYF.

In DNA form, the CDR3 reads TGTGCCAGCAGCTTGACGACTAGCGGGAGCCTTCCAGATACGCAGTATTTT. This codes for CASSLTTSGSLPDTQYF. The V and J genes are TRBV5-5 and TRBJ2-3, with 12 bases aligning to TRBD2. With 1 base clipped from V and 4 bases from J, the junction kept 7 bases outside the gene matches. CDR3 length equals 17 residues. Germline assignment: CDR1 SGHKS and CDR2 YYEKEE (reference sequence). The full variable domain, rest sourced from reference TRBV5-5 and TRBJ2-3, is DAGVTQSPTHLIKTRGQQVTLRCSPISGHKSVSWYQQVLGQGPQFIFQYYEKEERGRGNFPDRFSARQFPNYSSELNVNALLLGDSALYLCASSLTTSGSLPDTQYFGPGTRLTVL.

This chain's CDR3 is CASSTMTPREAFF. The CDR3 DNA reads as TGTGCCAGCAGTACAATGACCCCGCGGGAAGCTTTCTTT. The J gene is TRBJ1-1, the V gene TRBV12-3 or TRBV12-4, with D uncertain. The CDR3 contains 13 residues. V lost 5 bases and J lost 8, with 15 bases in between.

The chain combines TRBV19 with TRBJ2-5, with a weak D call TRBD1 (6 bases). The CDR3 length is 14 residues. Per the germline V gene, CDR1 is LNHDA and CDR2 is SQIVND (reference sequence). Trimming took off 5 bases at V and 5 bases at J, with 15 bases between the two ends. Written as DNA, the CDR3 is TGTGCCAGTAGTCCCCGGACAGCTGTGGAGACCCAGTACTTC. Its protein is CASSPRTAVETQYF.

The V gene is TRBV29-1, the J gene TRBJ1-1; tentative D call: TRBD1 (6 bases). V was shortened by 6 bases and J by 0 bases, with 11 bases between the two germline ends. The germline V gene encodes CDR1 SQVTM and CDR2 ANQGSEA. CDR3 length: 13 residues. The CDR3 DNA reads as TGCAGCGTCCTGACAGGAATGAACACTGAAGCTTTCTTT. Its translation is CSVLTGMNTEAFF.

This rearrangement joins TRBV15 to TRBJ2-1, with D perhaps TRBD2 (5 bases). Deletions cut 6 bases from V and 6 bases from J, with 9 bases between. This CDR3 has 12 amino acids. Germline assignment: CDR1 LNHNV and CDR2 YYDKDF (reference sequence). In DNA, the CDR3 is TGTGCCACCAGTCCACTAGGCAATGAGCAGTTCTTC. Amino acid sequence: CATSPLGNEQFF.

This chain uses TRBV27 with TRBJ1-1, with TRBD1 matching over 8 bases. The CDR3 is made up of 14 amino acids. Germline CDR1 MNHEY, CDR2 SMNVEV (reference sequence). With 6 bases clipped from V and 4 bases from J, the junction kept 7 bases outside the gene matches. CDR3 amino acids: CASRYRGGSTEAFF. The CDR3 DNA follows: TGTGCCAGCAGATACAGGGGGGGGAGCACTGAAGCTTTCTTT.

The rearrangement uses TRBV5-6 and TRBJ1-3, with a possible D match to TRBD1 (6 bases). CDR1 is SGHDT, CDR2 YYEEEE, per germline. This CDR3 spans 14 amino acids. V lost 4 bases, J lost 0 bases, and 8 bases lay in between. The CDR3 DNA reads TGTGCCAGCAGCCAGGGGATCTCTGGAAACACCATATATTTT. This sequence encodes CASSQGISGNTIYF.

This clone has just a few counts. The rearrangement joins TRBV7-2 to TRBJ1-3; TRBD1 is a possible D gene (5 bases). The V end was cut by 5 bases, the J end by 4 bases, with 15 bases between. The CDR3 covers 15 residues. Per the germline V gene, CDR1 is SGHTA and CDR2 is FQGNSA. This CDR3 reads CASSQGVLSGNTIYF. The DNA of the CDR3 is TGTGCCAGCAGCCAAGGGGTTTTGTCGGGAAACACCATATATTTT.

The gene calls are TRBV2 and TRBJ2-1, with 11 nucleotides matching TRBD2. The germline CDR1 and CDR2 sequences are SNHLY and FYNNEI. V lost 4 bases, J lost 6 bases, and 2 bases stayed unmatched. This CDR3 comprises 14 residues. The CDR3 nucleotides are TGTGCCAGCAGTGTAGCGGGAGGGCCCAATGAGCAGTTCTTC. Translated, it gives CASSVAGGPNEQFF.

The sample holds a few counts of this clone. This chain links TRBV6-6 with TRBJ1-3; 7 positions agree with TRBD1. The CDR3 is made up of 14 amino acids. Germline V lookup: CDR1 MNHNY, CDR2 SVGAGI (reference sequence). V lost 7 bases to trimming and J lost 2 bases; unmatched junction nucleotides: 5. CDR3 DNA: TGTGCCAGCACCCAACAGGGGCCTGGAAACACCATATATTTT. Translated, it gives CASTQQGPGNTIYF.

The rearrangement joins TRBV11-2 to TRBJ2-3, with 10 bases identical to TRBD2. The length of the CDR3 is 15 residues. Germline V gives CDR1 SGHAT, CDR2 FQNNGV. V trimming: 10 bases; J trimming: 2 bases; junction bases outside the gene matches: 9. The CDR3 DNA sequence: TGTGCCACGAGCGGGAGGGGGCAACCCACAGATACGCAGTATTTT. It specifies CATSGRGQPTDTQYF.

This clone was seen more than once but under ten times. CDR3 in DNA: TGTGCCAGCAGCTGGGACAGGGGGGGCAAAAACATTCAGTACTTC. As protein: CASSWDRGGKNIQYF. The genes are TRBV7-9 and TRBJ2-4; 11 nucleotides align to TRBD1. This CDR3 has 15 amino acids. Trimming removed 4 bases from V and 3 bases from J; junction bases left unmatched: 2. Per germline, CDR1 SEHNR and CDR2 FQNEAQ (reference sequence).

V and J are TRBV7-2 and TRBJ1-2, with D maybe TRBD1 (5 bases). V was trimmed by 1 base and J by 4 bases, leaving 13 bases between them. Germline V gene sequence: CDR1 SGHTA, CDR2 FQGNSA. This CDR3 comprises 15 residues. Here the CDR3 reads CASSLGGIGVYGYTF. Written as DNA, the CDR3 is TGTGCCAGCAGCTTAGGGGGCATAGGGGTCTATGGCTACACCTTC.

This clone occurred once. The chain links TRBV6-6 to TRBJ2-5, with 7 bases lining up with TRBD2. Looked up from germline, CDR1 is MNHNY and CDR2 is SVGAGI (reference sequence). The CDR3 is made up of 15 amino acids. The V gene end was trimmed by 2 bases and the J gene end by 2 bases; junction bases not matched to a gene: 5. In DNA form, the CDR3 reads TGTGCCAGCAGTTACGGGACTACCAGACAAGAGACCCAGTACTTC. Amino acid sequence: CASSYGTTRQETQYF.

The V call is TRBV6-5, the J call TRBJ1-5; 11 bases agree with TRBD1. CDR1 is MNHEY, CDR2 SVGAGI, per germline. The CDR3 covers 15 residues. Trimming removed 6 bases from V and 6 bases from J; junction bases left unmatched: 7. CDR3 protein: CASSPDRGRGQPQHF. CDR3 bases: TGTGCCAGCAGCCCGGACAGGGGGCGCGGTCAGCCCCAGCATTTT.

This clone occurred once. Here the CDR3 reads CASSELGGLVTEAFF. The CDR3 DNA is TGTGCCAGCAGTGAATTGGGGGGTTTGGTCACTGAAGCTTTCTTT. The V gene is TRBV6-1, the J gene TRBJ1-1, with D maybe TRBD1 (5 bases). The germline V gene encodes CDR1 MNHNS and CDR2 SASEGT. V shed 2 bases and J shed 4 bases, with 14 bases lying between them. The CDR3 runs to 15 residues.

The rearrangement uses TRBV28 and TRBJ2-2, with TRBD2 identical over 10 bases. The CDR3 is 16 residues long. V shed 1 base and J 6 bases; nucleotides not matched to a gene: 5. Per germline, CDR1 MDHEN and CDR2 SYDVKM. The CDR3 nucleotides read TGTGCCAGCAGTTTATCTCGAAGCGGGAGGGCCGGGGAGCTGTTTTTT. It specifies CASSLSRSGRAGELFF.

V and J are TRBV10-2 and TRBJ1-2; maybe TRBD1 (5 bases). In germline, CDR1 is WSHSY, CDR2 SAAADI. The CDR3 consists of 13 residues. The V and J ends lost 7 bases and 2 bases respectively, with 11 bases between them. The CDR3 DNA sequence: TGCGCCAGCATGGGGCGGACCAACTATGGCTACACCTTC. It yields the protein CASMGRTNYGYTF.